This TCR beta chain appears in the sequencing data of a study of T cells in Graves' hyperthyroidism and ophthalmopathy. Study context: The authors collected peripheral blood at initial diagnosis, before any treatment.

Amplification of TCR beta CDR3 regions used RNA as the template. HTBI primers were used for first-round RT-PCR of the TCR CDR3. TCRdb reanalysed the multiplex PCR reads using MiXCR and keeps one entry per CDR3 protein. The sample yields more than 50,000 distinct CDR3 sequences, approximately 57% seen once. Per germline, CDR1 SEHNR and CDR2 FQNEAQ (reference sequence). This CDR3 contains 15 residues. J was trimmed by 5 bases and V by 4 bases; bases with no gene match: 4. The V gene is TRBV7-9, the J gene TRBJ2-2; 10 bases agree with TRBD1. The source material was blood. This TCR was recovered from a woman aged 55-69 years with Graves' ophthalmopathy. This CDR3 reads CASSSGTGATGELFF. The CDR3 coding sequence is TGTGCCAGCAGCTCCGGGACAGGGGCAACCGGGGAGCTGTTTTTT.